The rows below give T cell receptor beta chains drawn from one sample of a study of blood T cell repertoires in COVID-19. Measured with immunoSEQ multiplex PCR; TCRdb has only the in-frame clones, and not every one. The sample has approximately 50,000 clones, about four fifths seen once; the top ten hold more than 9%. The specimen sequenced was peripheral blood. Receptors originate from an elderly man with COVID-19, enrolled during active disease. The CDR3 runs from the conserved cysteine through the conserved F or W. D genes are given only for firm matches. Expanded clones get a size class; other rows say once, few or many, or leave the size out.

D gene,V gene,J gene,clone size,CDR3 DNA,CDR3 protein
.,TRBV12-3/TRBV12-4,TRBJ2-2,.,TGTGCCAGCTCCCTCGGAGGGACCGGGGAGCTGTTTTTT,CASSLGGTGELFF
TRBD2,TRBV7-2,TRBJ2-5,.,TGTGCCAGCAGCTTCGGACTAGCGACAAAAGAGACCCAGTACTTC,CASSFGLATKETQYF
TRBD2,TRBV6-2/TRBV6-3,TRBJ2-1,.,TGTGCCAGCAGTTACGGTACTGGCGGGGGGGTAACTTCCAATGAGCAGTTCTTC,CASSYGTGGGVTSNEQFF
.,TRBV6-5,TRBJ2-5,.,TGTGCCAGCAGTTTACAGGGAAATGGTGAGACCCAGTACTTC,CASSLQGNGETQYF
TRBD1,TRBV19,TRBJ1-5,.,TGTGCCAGTAGTGGGACAGGCCCTAATCAGCCCCAGCATTTT,CASSGTGPNQPQHF
.,TRBV19,TRBJ1-3,.,TGTGCCAGTAGTATATATGCGAGCTCTGGAAACACCATATATTTT,CASSIYASSGNTIYF
TRBD1,TRBV11-2,TRBJ2-7,.,TGTGCCAGCAGCCTCCAGGGGGCCAACTCCTACGAGCAGTACTTC,CASSLQGANSYEQYF
TRBD2,TRBV3-1/TRBV3-2,TRBJ2-1,few,TGTGCCAGCAGCCAAGTACTAGCGGGGGGCCAGCAGTTCTTC,CASSQVLAGGQQFF
.,TRBV6-5,TRBJ1-5,.,TGTGCCATCCTTCCGGGACTCCTTAGCAATCAGCCCCAGCATTTT,CAILPGLLSNQPQHF
.,TRBV7-2,TRBJ1-5,.,TGTGCCAGCAGCTGGGGGAGGGGAGGGGACAATCAGCCCCAGCATTTT,CASSWGRGGDNQPQHF
.,TRBV27,TRBJ2-5,.,TGTGCCAGCAGTTTAATGGCTAGACAAGAGACCCAGTACTTC,CASSLMARQETQYF
.,TRBV2,TRBJ1-5,.,TGTGCCAGCAGGGGGGCCCAGGGCCAGCCCCAGCATTTT,CASRGAQGQPQHF
.,TRBV3-1/TRBV3-2,TRBJ1-3,once,TGTGCCAGCAGCCAAGACAACGGACACTCTGGAAACACCATATATTTT,CASSQDNGHSGNTIYF
.,TRBV9,TRBJ1-3,.,TGTGCCAGCAGCGGGACAGCAGGAAACACCATATATTTT,CASSGTAGNTIYF
.,TRBV24-1,TRBJ2-5,.,TGTGCCACCAGTGACACCTGGGACACCCGGGGGGACCAGTACTTC,CATSDTWDTRGDQYF
.,TRBV15,TRBJ1-2,many,TGTGCCACCAGCAGCGCCACGACAGGTTTAAACTATGGCTACACCTTC,CATSSATTGLNYGYTF
.,TRBV27,TRBJ2-3,.,TGTGCCAGCAGTTCTGGCGGTAAGGGGAAGGATACGCAGTATTTT,CASSSGGKGKDTQYF
.,TRBV30,TRBJ2-2,.,TGTGCCTGGATCCTGATAGGGGGAGGGGAGCTGTTTTTT,CAWILIGGGELFF
.,TRBV4-3,TRBJ1-2,.,TGCGCCAGCAGCAGAGAAGGAGAGGTTTTCGTGGATGGCTACACCTTC,CASSREGEVFVDGYTF
TRBD1,TRBV18,TRBJ1-5,.,TGTGCCAGCTCACGACAGGGGTTGGGCAATCAGCCCCAGCATTTT,CASSRQGLGNQPQHF
.,TRBV7-2,TRBJ2-7,.,TGTGCCAGCAGCTCCCCCTCCGAGCAGTACTTC,CASSSPSEQYF
.,TRBV5-1,TRBJ2-1,.,TGCGCCAGCAGCTTGGTAGGCTTTGGAGGAAGGAATGAGCAGTTCTTC,CASSLVGFGGRNEQFF
.,TRBV3-1/TRBV3-2,TRBJ2-4,.,TGTGCCAGCAGCCAAGGCTTAGAGGGAGCCAAAAACATTCAGTACTTC,CASSQGLEGAKNIQYF
.,TRBV7-2,TRBJ2-3,.,TGTGCCAGCAGCGCACTTAATTTGCAGTATTTT,CASSALNLQYF
.,TRBV10-3,TRBJ1-4,.,TGTGCCATCAGTGGGACAGATAATGAAAAACTGTTTTTT,CAISGTDNEKLFF
TRBD2,TRBV7-2,TRBJ2-5,.,TGTGCCAGCAGCTCACGCGGGACTAGCGCACAAGAGACCCAGTACTTC,CASSSRGTSAQETQYF
.,TRBV18,TRBJ2-7,.,TGTGCCAGCCCTCCAGGGTCCTACGAGCAGTACTTC,CASPPGSYEQYF
.,TRBV6-5,TRBJ2-7,.,TGTGCCAGCAGTTACAGGGAGTCCTACGAGCAGTACTTC,CASSYRESYEQYF
.,TRBV4-3,TRBJ2-3,.,TGCGCCAGCAGCCAAGGGGGCGGCGCCTACACAGATACGCAGTATTTT,CASSQGGGAYTDTQYF
TRBD2,TRBV7-2,TRBJ2-1,.,TGTGCCAGCAGCTTCCTGCCACCTGCTAGCGGGGACAATGAGCAGTTCTTC,CASSFLPPASGDNEQFF
.,TRBV6-5,TRBJ2-1,.,TGTGCCAGCAGTTACTGGGGTCGGGGTGGGAGCAATGAGCAGTTCTTC,CASSYWGRGGSNEQFF
.,TRBV30,TRBJ1-2,.,TGTGCCTCCCCAGGCGGGACGGATTATGGCTACACCTTC,CASPGGTDYGYTF
.,TRBV6-1,TRBJ1-5,few,TGTGCCAGCAGTGAAACATACCGGGGGTCCCAGCATTTT,CASSETYRGSQHF
TRBD1,TRBV7-8,TRBJ1-5,medium-sized,TGTGCCAGCAGCGCCGGACAGGGCCGGGAGTATAGCAATCAGCCCCAGCATTTT,CASSAGQGREYSNQPQHF
TRBD1,TRBV19,TRBJ1-5,.,TGTGCCAGTAGTATACCGACAGGGCTGGGTCAGCCCCAGCATTTT,CASSIPTGLGQPQHF
.,TRBV27,TRBJ2-2,.,TGTGCCAGCAGTTTGGGGGGCACCGGGGAGCTGTTTTTT,CASSLGGTGELFF
TRBD1,TRBV7-2,TRBJ1-1,.,TGTGCCAGCAGCATTAACAGGGGCACTGAAGCTTTCTTT,CASSINRGTEAFF
TRBD1,TRBV4-3,TRBJ1-3,.,TGCGCCAGCAGCCAAGATAGGGGACAGGACCGAGGTGGAAACACCATATATTTT,CASSQDRGQDRGGNTIYF
TRBD1,TRBV5-1,TRBJ1-5,.,TGCGCCAGCAGCCCCGACAGGGGGCAGCAGCCCCAGCATTTT,CASSPDRGQQPQHF